These 16 T cell receptor beta chains were all obtained from the same sample, sequenced in a study of blood T cell repertoires in COVID-19. Profiled with immunoSEQ multiplex PCR; TCRdb holds only in-frame clones, not every one. Among about 120,000 clones listed, over 60% were seen once. Sequenced sample: peripheral blood. These receptors were taken from a human donor in a cohort sampled during active COVID-19.

This clone was seen a single time. The rearrangement uses TRBV18 and TRBJ2-7, with D tentatively TRBD1 (5 bases). Germline CDR1 and CDR2: KGHSH and LQKENI. Trimming cost V 3 bases and J 2 bases, with 11 bases left between them. This CDR3 region has 14 residues. The CDR3 spells CASSPPQGTYEQYF. CDR3 DNA: TGTGCCAGCTCACCGCCTCAGGGCACCTACGAGCAGTACTTC.

The chain employs TRBV6-1 and TRBJ2-3; 8 bases match TRBD1. The CDR3 totals 14 residues. The V gene end was trimmed by 3 bases and the J gene end by 6 bases; junction bases not matched to a gene: 5. The V gene's germline CDR1 is MNHNS and CDR2 SASEGT. CDR3 loop: CASSETGELDTQYF. The CDR3 bases are TGTGCCAGCAGTGAGACAGGGGAACTGGATACGCAGTATTTT.

This clone appeared once. The chain recombines TRBV11-3 with TRBJ2-7; tentative D call: TRBD1 (5 bases). Deletions cut 5 bases from V and 5 bases from J, with 22 bases between. The CDR3 is 16 amino acids. CDR1 is SGHNT and CDR2 is YENEEA in the germline V gene. The CDR3 spells CASSPRRQGNIDEQYF. The CDR3 nucleotides read TGTGCCAGCAGCCCCAGGCGCCAGGGCAATATCGACGAGCAGTACTTC.

The chain has TRBV7-9 and TRBJ2-7, with TRBD1 identical over 9 bases. The junction had 2 bases not matched to a gene; V was cut back by 5 bases and J by 6 bases. Per the germline V gene, CDR1 is SEHNR and CDR2 is FQNEAQ (reference sequence). This CDR3 has 12 amino acids. The CDR3 bases are TGTGCCAGCAGCACGACAGGGGGCGAGCAGTACTTC. This encodes CASSTTGGEQYF.

The CDR3 region is CAWSSPRHPYEQYF. CDR3 nucleotides: TGTGCCTGGAGTAGTCCGAGACACCCCTACGAGCAGTACTTC. This sequence joins TRBV30 and TRBJ2-7; D uncertain. This CDR3 comprises 14 residues. Germline CDR1 reads GTSNPN; CDR2 reads SVGIG (reference sequence). Between the trimmed V and J ends, which lost 2 bases and 2 bases, there was a span of 13 bases.

The chain has TRBV4-1 and TRBJ2-7; 11 nucleotides match TRBD2. This CDR3 spans 18 amino acids. Germline CDR1 MGHRA, CDR2 YSYEKL. V shed 3 bases, J shed 2 bases, and the junction held 12 bases outside the gene matches. Written as DNA, the CDR3 is TGCGCCAGCAGCCAGGCCCTGACTAGCGGGACTAAACCCTACGAGCAGTACTTC. Translating it yields CASSQALTSGTKPYEQYF.

In DNA, the CDR3 is TGTGCCAGCAGTTTAATTACTGGACAGGGGTCGTGGGGGGCCAACGTCCTGACTTTC. Translated, it gives CASSLITGQGSWGANVLTF. This chain uses TRBV28 with TRBJ2-6; TRBD1 matches at 9 bases. Germline V gene lookup returns CDR1 MDHEN and CDR2 SYDVKM. There are 19 residues in the CDR3. V shed 2 bases, J shed 4 bases, and the junction held 12 bases outside the gene matches.

The chain recombines TRBV5-8 with TRBJ1-1; no definite D call. The germline V gene encodes CDR1 SGHTS and CDR2 YDEGEE. The CDR3 totals 14 residues. V lost 4 bases, J lost 3 bases, and 13 bases lay in between. DNA for the CDR3: TGTGCCAGCAGCCCGGAATGGGAGTACACTGAAGCTTTCTTT. Residues: CASSPEWEYTEAFF. The full variable domain, completed using reference TRBV5-8 and TRBJ1-1, is EAGVTQSPTHLIKTRGQQATLRCSPISGHTSVYWYQQALGLGLQFLLWYDEGEERNRGNFPPRFSGRQFPNYSSELNVNALELEDSALYLCASSPEWEYTEAFFGQGTRLTVV.

The rearrangement uses TRBV28 and TRBJ1-5; a weak D match, TRBD1 (5 bases). The CDR3 contains 14 residues. V was pared by 2 bases and J by 1 base, with 6 bases between. Per the germline V gene, CDR1 is MDHEN and CDR2 is SYDVKM. The CDR3 protein is CASSLPGSNQPQHF. DNA of the CDR3: TGTGCCAGCAGTTTACCAGGGAGCAATCAGCCCCAGCATTTT.

This clone came up a few times. This sequence joins TRBV2 and TRBJ2-7; a weak D match, TRBD1 (5 bases). CDR3 length equals 13 residues. Germline CDR1 and CDR2: SNHLY and FYNNEI. Trimming stripped 0 bases from V and 7 bases from J, with 10 bases between. The CDR3 loop reads CASSEALHREQYF. CDR3 coding DNA: TGTGCCAGCAGTGAAGCGCTCCACAGGGAGCAGTACTTC. Combining the CDR3 with reference TRBV2 and TRBJ2-7 gives the whole variable domain EPEVTQTPSHQVTQMGQEVILRCVPISNHLYFYWYRQILGQKVEFLVSFYNNEISEKSEIFDDQFSVERPDGSNFTLKIRSTKLEDSAMYFCASSEALHREQYFGPGTRLTVT.

The rearrangement uses TRBV18 and TRBJ1-2; possibly TRBD1 for D (6 bases). V lost 3 bases and J 9 bases, leaving 20 bases between the germline ends. CDR3 size: 15 residues. From germline, CDR1 is KGHSH and CDR2 LQKENI. The CDR3 DNA sequence: TGTGCCAGCTCACCTCTACAGGGAGCGAAGCGGAGCTACACCTTC. Translated, it gives CASSPLQGAKRSYTF. Combining the CDR3 with reference TRBV18 and TRBJ1-2 gives the whole variable domain NAGVMQNPRHLVRRRGQEARLRCSPMKGHSHVYWYRQLPEEGLKFMVYLQKENIIDESGMPKERFSAEFPKEGPSILRIQQVVRGDSAAYFCASSPLQGAKRSYTFGSGTRLTVV.

This clone was recorded once. This chain links TRBV19 with TRBJ2-3, with 10 bases aligning to TRBD1. This CDR3 spans 14 amino acids. Germline trimming cut 5 bases from V and 4 bases from J; bases unmatched to any gene: 3. Germline loops: CDR1 LNHDA, CDR2 SQIVND (reference sequence). Here the CDR3 reads CASSLGQGADTQYF. The CDR3 region has the DNA TGTGCCAGTAGTCTCGGACAGGGGGCAGATACGCAGTATTTT.

This clone appeared once. V and J are TRBV21-1 and TRBJ1-4; TRBD1, the table's D call, was not compared with the DNA. TRBV21-1 is listed as a pseudogene. The CDR3 is made up of 10 amino acids. CDR3 region: CARLYRVGLF. Here the CDR3 DNA reads TGTGCCAGGTTATACAGGGTGGGTCTTTTT.

The V gene is TRBV18, the J gene TRBJ1-1; perhaps TRBD1 as D (5 bases). V lost 2 bases and J 0 bases, leaving 16 bases between the germline ends. Per germline, CDR1 KGHSH and CDR2 LQKENI. CDR3 length: 17 amino acids. This CDR3 reads CASSPAQAILMNTEAFF. CDR3 in DNA: TGTGCCAGCTCACCAGCACAGGCCATCCTAATGAACACTGAAGCTTTCTTT. Looking up the rest from reference TRBV18 and TRBJ1-1 gives the full variable domain: NAGVMQNPRHLVRRRGQEARLRCSPMKGHSHVYWYRQLPEEGLKFMVYLQKENIIDESGMPKERFSAEFPKEGPSILRIQQVVRGDSAAYFCASSPAQAILMNTEAFFGQGTRLTVV.

V and J are TRBV6-5 and TRBJ1-1, with a weak D call TRBD1 (5 bases). Germline lookup yields CDR1 MNHEY and CDR2 SVGAGI. With 6 bases removed from V and 0 bases from J, the gap between germline ends came to 14 bases. The CDR3 has 15 residues. The CDR3, as DNA: TGTGCCAGCAGGGTGACAGCCTCCCTGAACACTGAAGCTTTCTTT. Amino acid sequence: CASRVTASLNTEAFF.

CDR3 sequence reads: CSVGDRTYEQYF. In DNA form, the CDR3 reads TGCAGCGTTGGGGACAGGACCTACGAGCAGTACTTC. The chain uses TRBV29-1 and TRBJ2-7; 8 nucleotides agree with TRBD1. The CDR3 is made up of 12 amino acids. Trimming removed 4 bases from V and 2 bases from J; junction bases left unmatched: 1. In germline, CDR1 is SQVTM, CDR2 ANQGSEA.